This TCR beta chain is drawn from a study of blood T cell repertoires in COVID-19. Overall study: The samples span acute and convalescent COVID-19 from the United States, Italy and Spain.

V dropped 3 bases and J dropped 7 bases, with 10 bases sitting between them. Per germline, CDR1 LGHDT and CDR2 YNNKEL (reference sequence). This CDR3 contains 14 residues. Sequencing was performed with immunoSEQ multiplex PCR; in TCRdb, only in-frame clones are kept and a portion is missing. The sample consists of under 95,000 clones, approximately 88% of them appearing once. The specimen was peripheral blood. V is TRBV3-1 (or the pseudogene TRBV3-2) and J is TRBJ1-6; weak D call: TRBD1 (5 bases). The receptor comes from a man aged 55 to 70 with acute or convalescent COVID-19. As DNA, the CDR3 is TGTGCCAGCAGCCAGGGCGGGGGAAATTCACCCCTCCACTTT. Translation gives CASSQGGGNSPLHF.